The 14 T cell receptor beta chains in this list originate from one sample, sequenced in a study of T cell responses to AZD1222 COVID-19 vaccine (TCRdb year 2021). What this sample's time point label stands for: baseline before first vaccination. The method behind the library was the immunoSEQ multiplex PCR assay. TCRdb took this table from immuneACCESS and kept in-frame rearrangements with V and J called. Such tables lack part of the clones; where checked against another copy, unresolved V genes explain under half of the gap, and the rest is unexplained. In all, the sample holds around 130,000 clones, and roughly 93% of those were seen once. The ten largest make up around 7% of the sample. The sequencing here drew on peripheral blood, taken on day 0 of AZD1222 vaccination. The receptor set was obtained from an adult in good health.

V gene TRBV7-9 combines with J gene TRBJ2-7; D not resolved. With 7 bases removed from V and 2 bases from J, the gap between germline ends came to 6 bases. Germline CDR1 is SEHNR and CDR2 is FQNEAQ (reference sequence). The CDR3 covers 11 residues. CDR3 region: CASTQTYEQYF. The CDR3 DNA reads as TGTGCCAGCACCCAAACCTACGAGCAGTACTTC.

The chain links TRBV19 to TRBJ1-5; D unresolved. Trimming removed 5 bases from V and 0 bases from J, with 8 bases in between. The CDR3 runs 14 residues. Germline V gene lookup returns CDR1 LNHDA and CDR2 SQIVND (reference sequence). The CDR3 sequence is CASSWGNSNQPQHF. CDR3 DNA sequence: TGTGCCAGTAGTTGGGGTAATAGCAATCAGCCCCAGCATTTT.

V and J are TRBV2 and TRBJ1-1; a weak D match, TRBD1 (6 bases). Trimming took 7 bases from V and 1 from J, leaving 7 bases between them. Germline CDR1 SNHLY, CDR2 FYNNEI. The CDR3 extends over 12 amino acids. CDR3 DNA sequence: TGTGCCAGCACGACAGGGAACACTGAAGCTTTCTTT. Translation: CASTTGNTEAFF.

This clone came up once. The chain carries TRBV24-1 and TRBJ2-5; D gene uncertain. Germline values: CDR1 KGHDR, CDR2 SFDVKD. The CDR3 covers 14 residues. Trimming took 4 bases from V and 5 from J, leaving 13 bases between them. CDR3 sequence reads: CATSDPSRTETQYF. The CDR3 coding sequence is TGTGCCACCAGTGACCCTTCGCGGACCGAGACCCAGTACTTC.

CDR3 in amino acids: CASSPRQPQETQYF. In DNA form, the CDR3 reads TGTGCCAGCAGCCCTAGACAGCCCCAAGAGACCCAGTACTTC. The rearrangement joins TRBV28 to TRBJ2-5, with a weak D call TRBD1 (5 bases). Per germline, CDR1 MDHEN and CDR2 SYDVKM. Deletions cut 6 bases from V and 1 base from J, with 12 bases between. This CDR3 has 14 amino acids.

The J gene is TRBJ1-2, the V gene TRBV18, with TRBD1 identical over 7 bases. CDR3 size: 15 residues. V dropped 8 bases and J dropped 5; count of bases not matched to a gene: 14. Germline V gives CDR1 KGHSH, CDR2 LQKENI. This CDR3 reads CASETEDRRLYGYTF. CDR3 DNA sequence: TGTGCCAGCGAAACAGAGGACAGGAGACTTTATGGCTACACCTTC.

The chain combines TRBV2 with TRBJ2-1; no reliable D call. The CDR3 has 14 residues. Germline V gene lookup returns CDR1 SNHLY and CDR2 FYNNEI. The ends were cut back, 3 bases at V and 8 bases at J, with 14 bases in the middle. CDR3: CASSEFSNDDEQFF. The CDR3 DNA reads as TGTGCCAGCAGTGAGTTTTCCAACGACGATGAGCAGTTCTTC.

The chain has TRBV3-1 (or the pseudogene TRBV3-2) and TRBJ2-7; TRBD1 matches at 12 bases. Unmatched junction bases numbered 8, after V lost 5 bases and J lost 3 bases. The germline V gene has CDR1 LGHDT and CDR2 YNNKEL (reference sequence). The CDR3 totals 16 residues. CDR3 sequence reads: CASSSSGTGGVYEQYF. CDR3 in DNA: TGTGCCAGCAGCTCCAGTGGGACAGGGGGCGTCTACGAGCAGTACTTC.

The chain recombines TRBV6-2 or TRBV6-3 with TRBJ2-3, with 7 bases lining up with TRBD2. From germline, CDR1 is MNHEY and CDR2 SVGEGT. With 5 bases clipped from V and 3 bases from J, the junction kept 8 bases outside the gene matches. The CDR3 totals 15 residues. The CDR3 coding sequence is TGTGCCAGCAGTAGGGGCCGGGGAGGGACAGATACGCAGTATTTT. Amino acid sequence: CASSRGRGGTDTQYF.

The V gene is TRBV9, the J gene TRBJ2-2, with 9 bases that match TRBD1. The CDR3 runs to 17 residues. Germline CDR1 is SGDLS and CDR2 is YYNGEE. V dropped 3 bases and J dropped 6; count of bases not matched to a gene: 12. CDR3 amino acids: CASSDPPGQGPPGELFF. The CDR3 coding sequence is TGTGCCAGCAGCGACCCCCCGGGACAGGGCCCTCCCGGGGAGCTGTTTTTT.

The chain joins TRBV5-1 to TRBJ2-1; 14 bases are a match to TRBD2. V lost 4 bases, J lost 9 bases, and 6 bases stayed unmatched. The CDR3 is 15 residues long. Germline-derived CDR1 and CDR2 are SGHRS and YFSETQ. The CDR3 region has the DNA TGCGCCAGCAGCCATGGGACTAGCGGGAGTTTTGAGCAGTTCTTC. This gives the protein CASSHGTSGSFEQFF. Looking up the rest from reference TRBV5-1 and TRBJ2-1 gives the full variable domain: KAGVTQTPRYLIKTRGQQVTLSCSPISGHRSVSWYQQTPGQGLQFLFEYFSETQRNKGNFPGRFSGRQFSNSRSEMNVSTLELGDSALYLCASSHGTSGSFEQFFGPGTRLTVL.

J is TRBJ2-5 and V is TRBV3-1 (or the pseudogene TRBV3-2), with 11 bases fitting TRBD2. Germline V gives CDR1 LGHDT, CDR2 YNNKEL (reference sequence). CDR3 length: 16 residues. Trimming at V came to 2 bases and at J to 0 bases, leaving 2 bases not matched to a gene. The CDR3 protein is CASSQRTSGYQETQYF. CDR3 nucleotide sequence: TGTGCCAGCAGCCAAAGGACTAGCGGGTACCAAGAGACCCAGTACTTC.

V and J are TRBV21-1 and TRBJ1-2; TRBD1 is the table's D call, not checked against the DNA. TRBV21-1 constitutes a pseudogene. CDR3 length: 14 amino acids. The DNA of the CDR3 is TGTGCCAGCAGCAAACCGGGACAGGGTTATGGCTACACCTTC. Translation: CASSKPGQGYGYTF.

This chain connects TRBV6-6 to TRBJ1-5; D is uncertain. The germline V and J ends were trimmed by 2 bases and 2 bases, with 10 bases remaining between them. Germline V lookup: CDR1 MNHNY, CDR2 SVGAGI (reference sequence). This CDR3 has 15 amino acids. In nucleotides, the CDR3 is TGTGCCAGCAGTTACAGGGATCCCGGCAATCAGCCCCAGCATTTT. The encoded protein is CASSYRDPGNQPQHF.